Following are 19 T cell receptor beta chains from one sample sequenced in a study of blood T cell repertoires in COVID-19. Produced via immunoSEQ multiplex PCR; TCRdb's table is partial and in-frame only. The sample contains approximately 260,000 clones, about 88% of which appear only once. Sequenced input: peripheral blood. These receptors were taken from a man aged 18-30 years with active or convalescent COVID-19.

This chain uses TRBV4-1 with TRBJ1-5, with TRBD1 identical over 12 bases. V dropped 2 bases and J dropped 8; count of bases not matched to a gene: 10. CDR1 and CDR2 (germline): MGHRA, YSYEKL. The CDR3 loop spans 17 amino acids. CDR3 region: CASSQPGQGALVEPQHF. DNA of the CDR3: TGCGCCAGCAGCCAACCGGGACAGGGGGCTTTAGTAGAGCCCCAGCATTTT.

CDR3 DNA: TGTGCCAGCAGCGGGTCGACAGGTTCTTTATCTGGAAACACCATATATTTT. Its protein product is CASSGSTGSLSGNTIYF. The rearrangement uses TRBV5-4 and TRBJ1-3, with D tentatively TRBD1 (6 bases). This CDR3 is 17 amino acids long. V was pared by 4 bases and J by 1 base, with 18 bases between. Germline V gene data show CDR1 as SGHNT and CDR2 as YYREEE (reference sequence).

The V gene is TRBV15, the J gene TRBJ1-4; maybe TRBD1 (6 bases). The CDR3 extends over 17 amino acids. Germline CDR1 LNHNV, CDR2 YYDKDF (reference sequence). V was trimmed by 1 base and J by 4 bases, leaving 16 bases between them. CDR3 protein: CATSRATQGQFNEKLFF. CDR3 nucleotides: TGTGCCACCAGCAGAGCGACCCAAGGACAGTTTAATGAAAAACTGTTTTTT. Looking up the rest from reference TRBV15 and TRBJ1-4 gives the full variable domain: DAMVIQNPRYQVTQFGKPVTLSCSQTLNHNVMYWYQQKSSQAPKLLFHYYDKDFNNEADTPDNFQSRRPNTSFCFLDIRSPGLGDTAMYLCATSRATQGQFNEKLFFGSGTQLSVL.

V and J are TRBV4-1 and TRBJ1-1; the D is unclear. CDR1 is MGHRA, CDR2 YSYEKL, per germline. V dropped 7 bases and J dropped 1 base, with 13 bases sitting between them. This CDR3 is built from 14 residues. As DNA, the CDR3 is TGCGCCAGCATCTCCCTTACAAGGAACACTGAAGCTTTCTTT. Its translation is CASISLTRNTEAFF.

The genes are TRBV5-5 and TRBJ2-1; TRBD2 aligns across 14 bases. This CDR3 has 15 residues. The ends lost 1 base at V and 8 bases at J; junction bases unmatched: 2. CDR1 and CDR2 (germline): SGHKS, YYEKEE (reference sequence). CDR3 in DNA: TGTGCCAGCAGCTTGAGACTAGCGGGAGGGGATGAGCAGTTCTTC. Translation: CASSLRLAGGDEQFF. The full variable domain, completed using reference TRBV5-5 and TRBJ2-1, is DAGVTQSPTHLIKTRGQQVTLRCSPISGHKSVSWYQQVLGQGPQFIFQYYEKEERGRGNFPDRFSARQFPNYSSELNVNALLLGDSALYLCASSLRLAGGDEQFFGPGTRLTVL.

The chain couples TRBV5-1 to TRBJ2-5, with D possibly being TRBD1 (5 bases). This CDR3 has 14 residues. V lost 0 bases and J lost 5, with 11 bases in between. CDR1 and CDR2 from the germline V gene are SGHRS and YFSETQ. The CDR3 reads CASSLAQGWETQYF. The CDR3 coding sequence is TGCGCCAGCAGCTTGGCCCAGGGTTGGGAGACCCAGTACTTC.

The CDR3 loop reads CASSVGAGLNTEAFF. CDR3 bases: TGTGCCAGCAGCGTAGGGGCGGGCCTTAACACTGAAGCTTTCTTT. The rearrangement joins TRBV9 to TRBJ1-1; no clear D gene. CDR1 and CDR2 from the germline V gene are SGDLS and YYNGEE. The CDR3 covers 15 residues. V was shortened by 0 bases and J by 2 bases, with 11 bases between the two germline ends.

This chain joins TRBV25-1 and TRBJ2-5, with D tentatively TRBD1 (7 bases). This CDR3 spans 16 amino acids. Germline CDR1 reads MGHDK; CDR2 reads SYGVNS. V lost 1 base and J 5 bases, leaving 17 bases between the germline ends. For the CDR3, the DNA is TGTGCCAGCAGTGAATCTAGACAGGGAGGCGGCGAGACCCAGTACTTC. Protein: CASSESRQGGGETQYF.

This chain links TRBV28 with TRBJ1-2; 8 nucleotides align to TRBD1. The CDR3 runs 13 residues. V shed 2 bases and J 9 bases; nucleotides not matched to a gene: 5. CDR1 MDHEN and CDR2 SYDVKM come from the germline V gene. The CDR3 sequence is CASSLGTGESYTF. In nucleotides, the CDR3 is TGTGCCAGCAGTTTAGGGACAGGAGAAAGCTACACCTTC.

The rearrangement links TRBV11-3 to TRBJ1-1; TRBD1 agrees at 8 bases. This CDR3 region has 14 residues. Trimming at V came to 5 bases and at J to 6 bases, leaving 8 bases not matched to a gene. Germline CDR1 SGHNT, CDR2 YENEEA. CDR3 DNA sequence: TGTGCCAGCAGCCCCGGGACAGGATGGCCTGAAGCTTTCTTT. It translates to CASSPGTGWPEAFF.

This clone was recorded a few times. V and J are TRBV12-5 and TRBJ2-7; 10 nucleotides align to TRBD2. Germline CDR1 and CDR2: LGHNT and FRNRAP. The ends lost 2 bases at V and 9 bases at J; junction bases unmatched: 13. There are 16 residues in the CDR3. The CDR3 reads CASGLTIYDTSGAQYF. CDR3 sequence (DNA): TGTGCTAGTGGTTTGACCATCTACGATACTAGCGGGGCGCAGTACTTC.

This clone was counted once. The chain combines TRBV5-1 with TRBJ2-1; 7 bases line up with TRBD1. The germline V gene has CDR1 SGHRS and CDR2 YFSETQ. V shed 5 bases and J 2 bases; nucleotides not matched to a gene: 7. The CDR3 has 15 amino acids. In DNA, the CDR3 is TGCGCCAGCAGGCTAACCGGGACAGCCTACAATGAGCAGTTCTTC. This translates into CASRLTGTAYNEQFF. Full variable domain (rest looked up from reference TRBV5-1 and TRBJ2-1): KAGVTQTPRYLIKTRGQQVTLSCSPISGHRSVSWYQQTPGQGLQFLFEYFSETQRNKGNFPGRFSGRQFSNSRSEMNVSTLELGDSALYLCASRLTGTAYNEQFFGPGTRLTVL.

In DNA form, the CDR3 reads TGTGCCAGCAGCTTAACCGGGACAGGGCCCTACGAGCAGTACTTC. Its protein is CASSLTGTGPYEQYF. This chain links TRBV5-4 with TRBJ2-7; 9 nucleotides match TRBD1. This CDR3 comprises 15 residues. CDR1 is SGHNT and CDR2 is YYREEE in the germline V gene (reference sequence). Trimming removed 2 bases from V and 2 bases from J; junction bases left unmatched: 5.

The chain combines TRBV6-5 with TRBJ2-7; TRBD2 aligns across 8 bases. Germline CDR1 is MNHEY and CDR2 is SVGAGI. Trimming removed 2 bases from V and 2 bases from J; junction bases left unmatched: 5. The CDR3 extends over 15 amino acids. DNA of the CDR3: TGTGCCAGCAGTTACCTTCCGGGAGGGACCTACGAGCAGTACTTC. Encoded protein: CASSYLPGGTYEQYF.

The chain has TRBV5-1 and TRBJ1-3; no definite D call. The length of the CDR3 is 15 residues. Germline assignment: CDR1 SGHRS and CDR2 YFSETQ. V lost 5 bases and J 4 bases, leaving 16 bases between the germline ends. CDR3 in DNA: TGCGCCAGCAGATCCGGACTTGCGGCGGGAAACACCATATATTTT. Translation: CASRSGLAAGNTIYF.

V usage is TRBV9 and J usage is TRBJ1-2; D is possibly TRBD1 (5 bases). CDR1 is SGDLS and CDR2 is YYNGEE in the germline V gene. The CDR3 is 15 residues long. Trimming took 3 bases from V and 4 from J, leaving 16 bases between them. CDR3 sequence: CASSGQGRSSYGYTF. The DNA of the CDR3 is TGTGCCAGCAGCGGTCAGGGCAGATCCTCCTATGGCTACACCTTC.

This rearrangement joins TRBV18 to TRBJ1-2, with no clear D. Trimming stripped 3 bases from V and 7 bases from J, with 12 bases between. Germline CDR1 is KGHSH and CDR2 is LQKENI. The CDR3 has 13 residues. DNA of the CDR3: TGTGCCAGCTCACCGGCCGGGGAGGGTGGCTACACCTTC. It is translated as CASSPAGEGGYTF.

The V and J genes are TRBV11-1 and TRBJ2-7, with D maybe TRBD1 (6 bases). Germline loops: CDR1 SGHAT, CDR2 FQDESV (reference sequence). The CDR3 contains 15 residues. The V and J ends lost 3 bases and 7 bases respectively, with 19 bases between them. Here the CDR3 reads CASSFGQRGIGEQYF. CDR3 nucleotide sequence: TGTGCCAGCAGCTTCGGACAGAGGGGGATTGGGGAGCAGTACTTC.

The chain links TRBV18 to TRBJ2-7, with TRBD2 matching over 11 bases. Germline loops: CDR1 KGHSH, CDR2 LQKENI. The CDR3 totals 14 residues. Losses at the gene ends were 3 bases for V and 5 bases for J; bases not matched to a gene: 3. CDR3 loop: CASSPQGLADEQYF. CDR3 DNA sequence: TGTGCCAGCTCACCCCAGGGACTAGCGGACGAGCAGTACTTC. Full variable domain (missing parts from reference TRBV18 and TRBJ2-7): NAGVMQNPRHLVRRRGQEARLRCSPMKGHSHVYWYRQLPEEGLKFMVYLQKENIIDESGMPKERFSAEFPKEGPSILRIQQVVRGDSAAYFCASSPQGLADEQYFGPGTRLTVT.